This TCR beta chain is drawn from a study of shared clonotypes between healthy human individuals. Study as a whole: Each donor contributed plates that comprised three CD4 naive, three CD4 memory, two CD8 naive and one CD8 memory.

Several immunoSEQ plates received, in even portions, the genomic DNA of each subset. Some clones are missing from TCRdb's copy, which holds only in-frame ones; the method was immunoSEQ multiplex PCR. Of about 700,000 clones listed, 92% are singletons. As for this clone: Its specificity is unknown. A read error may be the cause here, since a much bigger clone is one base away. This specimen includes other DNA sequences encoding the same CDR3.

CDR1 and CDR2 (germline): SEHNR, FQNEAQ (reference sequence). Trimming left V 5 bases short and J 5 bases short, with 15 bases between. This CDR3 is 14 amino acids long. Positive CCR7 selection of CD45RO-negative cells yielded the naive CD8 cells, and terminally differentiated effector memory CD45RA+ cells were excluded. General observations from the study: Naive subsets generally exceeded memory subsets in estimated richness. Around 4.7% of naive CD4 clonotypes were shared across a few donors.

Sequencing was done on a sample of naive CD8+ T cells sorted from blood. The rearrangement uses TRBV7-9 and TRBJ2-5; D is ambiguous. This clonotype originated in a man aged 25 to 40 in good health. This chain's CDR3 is CASSLILSWETQYF. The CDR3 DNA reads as TGTGCCAGCAGCCTAATCCTCAGTTGGGAGACCCAGTACTTC.